The clone carrying this T cell receptor beta chain was observed a handful of times. Its antigen is unknown. The data belong to a study of T-cell reconstitution after alpha-beta-depleted transplantation in children. Study-level points and caveats: Several hundred expanded graft clones reportedly were the source of alpha-beta T cells about two months after transplant. Newly produced T cells mostly accounted for T-cell counts and diversity one year post-transplant. Diversity of TCRbeta at day 60 was high in some patients, arising from surviving recipient T cells and thymic progenitors.

The TCRbeta library incorporated unique molecular identifiers. TCRdb reprocessed the PCR reads via MiXCR and lists one record per CDR3 protein. This table holds some 180,000 distinct CDR3 sequences, approximately 6.3% found once. Deletions cut 6 bases from V and 7 bases from J, with 16 bases between. The germline V gene has CDR1 DFQATT and CDR2 SNEGSKA (reference sequence). The CDR3 contains 12 residues. The sequence was obtained from a boy younger than 10 with acute lymphoblastic leukemia, due to receive a stem cell transplant. The sequencing used PBMCs, collected before TCRalphabeta/CD19-depleted stem cell transplant. This sequence joins TRBV20-1 and TRBJ2-7, with a tentative D call TRBD2 (6 bases). This CDR3 reads CSANPGLGEQYF. The CDR3 DNA is TGCAGTGCGAATCCGGGACTGGGGGAGCAGTACTTC.